This TCR beta chain was sequenced in a study of control samples from healthy donors and cancer patients. Assay used: immunoSEQ multiplex PCR; TCRdb lists only in-frame clones, some missing. Of roughly 160,000 clones in the sample, around 94% were seen once. This CDR3 spans 16 amino acids. V shed 3 bases and J 1 base; nucleotides not matched to a gene: 8. Germline CDR1 LGHDT, CDR2 YNNKEL (reference sequence). This clonotype originated in a man aged 55 to 69 with colorectal cancer. The chain employs TRBV3-1 (or the pseudogene TRBV3-2) and TRBJ2-7; TRBD2 matches 8 bases. Sequencing was done on a sample of PBMCs. The DNA for the CDR3 is TGTGCCAGCAGCCACCCCCGCGGGAGGATTTCCTACGAGCAGTACTTC. Translated: CASSHPRGRISYEQYF.